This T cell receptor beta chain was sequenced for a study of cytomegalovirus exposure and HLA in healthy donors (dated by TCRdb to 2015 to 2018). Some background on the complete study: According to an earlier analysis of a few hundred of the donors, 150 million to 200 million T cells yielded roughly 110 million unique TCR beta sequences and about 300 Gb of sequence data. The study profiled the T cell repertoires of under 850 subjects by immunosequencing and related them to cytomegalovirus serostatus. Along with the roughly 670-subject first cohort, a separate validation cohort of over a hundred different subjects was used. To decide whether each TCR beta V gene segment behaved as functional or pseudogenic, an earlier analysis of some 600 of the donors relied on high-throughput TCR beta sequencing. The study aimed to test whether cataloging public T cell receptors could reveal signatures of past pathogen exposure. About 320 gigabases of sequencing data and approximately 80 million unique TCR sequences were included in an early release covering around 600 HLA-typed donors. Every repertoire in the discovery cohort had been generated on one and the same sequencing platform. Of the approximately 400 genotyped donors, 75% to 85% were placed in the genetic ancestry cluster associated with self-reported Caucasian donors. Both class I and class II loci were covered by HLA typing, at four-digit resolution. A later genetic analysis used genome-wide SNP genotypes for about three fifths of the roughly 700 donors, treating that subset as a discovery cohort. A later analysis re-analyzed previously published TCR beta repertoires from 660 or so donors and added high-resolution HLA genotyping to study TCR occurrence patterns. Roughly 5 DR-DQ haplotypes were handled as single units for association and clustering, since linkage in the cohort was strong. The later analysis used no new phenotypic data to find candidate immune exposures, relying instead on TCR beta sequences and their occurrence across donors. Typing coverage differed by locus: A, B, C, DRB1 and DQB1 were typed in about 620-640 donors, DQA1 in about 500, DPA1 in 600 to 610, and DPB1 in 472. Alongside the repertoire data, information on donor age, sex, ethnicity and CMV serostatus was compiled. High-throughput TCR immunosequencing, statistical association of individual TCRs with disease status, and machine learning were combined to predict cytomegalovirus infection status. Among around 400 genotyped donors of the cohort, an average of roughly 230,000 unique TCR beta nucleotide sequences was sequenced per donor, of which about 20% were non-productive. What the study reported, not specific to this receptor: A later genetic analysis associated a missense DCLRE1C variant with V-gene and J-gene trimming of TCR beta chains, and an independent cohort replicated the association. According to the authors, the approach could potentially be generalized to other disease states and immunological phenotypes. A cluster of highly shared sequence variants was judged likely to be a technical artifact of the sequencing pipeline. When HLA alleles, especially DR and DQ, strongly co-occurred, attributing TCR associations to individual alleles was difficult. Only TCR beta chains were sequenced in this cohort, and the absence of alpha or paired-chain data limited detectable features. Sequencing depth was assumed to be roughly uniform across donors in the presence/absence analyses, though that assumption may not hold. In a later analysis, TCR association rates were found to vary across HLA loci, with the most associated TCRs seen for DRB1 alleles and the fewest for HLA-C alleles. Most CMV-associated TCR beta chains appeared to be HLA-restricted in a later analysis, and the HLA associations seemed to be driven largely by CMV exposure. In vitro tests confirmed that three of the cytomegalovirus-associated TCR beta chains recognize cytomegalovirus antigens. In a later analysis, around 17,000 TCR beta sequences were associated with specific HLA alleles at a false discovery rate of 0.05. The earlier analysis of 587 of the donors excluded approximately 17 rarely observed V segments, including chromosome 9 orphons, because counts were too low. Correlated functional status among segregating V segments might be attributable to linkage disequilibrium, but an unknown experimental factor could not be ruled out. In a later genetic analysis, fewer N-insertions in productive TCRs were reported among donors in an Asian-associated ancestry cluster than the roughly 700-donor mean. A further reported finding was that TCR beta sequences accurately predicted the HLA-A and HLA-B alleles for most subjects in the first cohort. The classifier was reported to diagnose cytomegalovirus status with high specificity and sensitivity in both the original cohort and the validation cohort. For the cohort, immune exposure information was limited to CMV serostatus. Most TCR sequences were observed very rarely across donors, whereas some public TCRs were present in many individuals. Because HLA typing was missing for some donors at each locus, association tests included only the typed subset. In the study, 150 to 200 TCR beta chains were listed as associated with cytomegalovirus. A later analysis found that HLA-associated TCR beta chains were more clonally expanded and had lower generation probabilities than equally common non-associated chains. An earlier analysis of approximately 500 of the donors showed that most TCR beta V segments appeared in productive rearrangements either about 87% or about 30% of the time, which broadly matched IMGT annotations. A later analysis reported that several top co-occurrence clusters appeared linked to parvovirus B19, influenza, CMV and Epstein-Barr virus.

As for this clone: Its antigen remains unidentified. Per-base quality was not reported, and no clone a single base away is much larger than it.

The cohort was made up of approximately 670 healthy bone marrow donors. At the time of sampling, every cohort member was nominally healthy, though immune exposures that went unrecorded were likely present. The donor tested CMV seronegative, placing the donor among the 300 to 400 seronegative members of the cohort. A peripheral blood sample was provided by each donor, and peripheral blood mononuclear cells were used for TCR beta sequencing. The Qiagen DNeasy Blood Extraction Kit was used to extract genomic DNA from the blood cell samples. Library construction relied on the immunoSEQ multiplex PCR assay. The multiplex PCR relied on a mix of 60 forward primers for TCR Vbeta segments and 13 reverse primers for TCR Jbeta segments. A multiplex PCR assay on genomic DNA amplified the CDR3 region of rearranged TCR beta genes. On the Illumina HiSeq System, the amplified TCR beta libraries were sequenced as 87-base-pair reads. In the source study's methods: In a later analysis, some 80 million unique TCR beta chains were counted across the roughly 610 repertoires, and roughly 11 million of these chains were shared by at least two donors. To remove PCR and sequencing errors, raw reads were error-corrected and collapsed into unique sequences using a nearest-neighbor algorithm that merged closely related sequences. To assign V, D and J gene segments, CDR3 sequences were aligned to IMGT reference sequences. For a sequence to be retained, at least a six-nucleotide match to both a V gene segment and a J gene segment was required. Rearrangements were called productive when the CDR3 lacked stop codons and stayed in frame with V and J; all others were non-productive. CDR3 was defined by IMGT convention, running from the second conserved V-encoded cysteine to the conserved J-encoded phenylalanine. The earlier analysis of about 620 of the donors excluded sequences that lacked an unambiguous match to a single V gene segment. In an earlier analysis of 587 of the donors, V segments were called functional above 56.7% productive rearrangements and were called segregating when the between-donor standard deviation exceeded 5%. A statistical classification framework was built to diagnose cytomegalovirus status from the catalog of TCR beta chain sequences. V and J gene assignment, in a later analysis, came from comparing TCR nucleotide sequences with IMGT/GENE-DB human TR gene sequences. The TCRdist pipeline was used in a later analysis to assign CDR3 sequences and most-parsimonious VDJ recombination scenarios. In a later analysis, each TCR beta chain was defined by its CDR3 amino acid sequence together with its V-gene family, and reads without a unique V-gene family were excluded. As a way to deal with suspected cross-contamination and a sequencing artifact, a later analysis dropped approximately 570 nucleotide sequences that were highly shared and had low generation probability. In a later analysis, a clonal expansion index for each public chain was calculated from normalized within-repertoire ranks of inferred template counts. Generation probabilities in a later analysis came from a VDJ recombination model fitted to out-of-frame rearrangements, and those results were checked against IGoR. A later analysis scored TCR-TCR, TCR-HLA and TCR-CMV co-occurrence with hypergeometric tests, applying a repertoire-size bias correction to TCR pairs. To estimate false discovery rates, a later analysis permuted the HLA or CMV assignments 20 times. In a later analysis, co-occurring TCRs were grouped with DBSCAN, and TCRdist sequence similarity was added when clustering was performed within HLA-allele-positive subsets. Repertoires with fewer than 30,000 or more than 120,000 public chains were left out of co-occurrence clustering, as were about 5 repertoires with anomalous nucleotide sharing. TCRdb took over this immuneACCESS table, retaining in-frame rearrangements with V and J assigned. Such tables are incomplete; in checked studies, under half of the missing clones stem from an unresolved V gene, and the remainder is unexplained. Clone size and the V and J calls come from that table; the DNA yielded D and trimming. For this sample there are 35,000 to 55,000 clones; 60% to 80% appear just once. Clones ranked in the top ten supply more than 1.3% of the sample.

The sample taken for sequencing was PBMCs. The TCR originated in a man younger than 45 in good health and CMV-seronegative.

The CDR3: CASSLASSLNEQFF. The DNA is as follows: TGCGCCAGCAGCTTGGCTAGCAGCCTCAATGAGCAGTTCTTC. This receptor chain uses TRBV5-1 and TRBJ2-1, with a tentative D gene TRBD2 over 5 matching bases. CDR1 and CDR2 are drawn from the germline V gene: SGHRS, YFSETQ. V is shortened by 0 bases, J by 6 bases, and the region joining them spans 10 bases. The CDR3 runs 14 residues from the cysteine to the phenylalanine. Solely the CDR3 DNA is kept, with 42 bases framed from the first base.